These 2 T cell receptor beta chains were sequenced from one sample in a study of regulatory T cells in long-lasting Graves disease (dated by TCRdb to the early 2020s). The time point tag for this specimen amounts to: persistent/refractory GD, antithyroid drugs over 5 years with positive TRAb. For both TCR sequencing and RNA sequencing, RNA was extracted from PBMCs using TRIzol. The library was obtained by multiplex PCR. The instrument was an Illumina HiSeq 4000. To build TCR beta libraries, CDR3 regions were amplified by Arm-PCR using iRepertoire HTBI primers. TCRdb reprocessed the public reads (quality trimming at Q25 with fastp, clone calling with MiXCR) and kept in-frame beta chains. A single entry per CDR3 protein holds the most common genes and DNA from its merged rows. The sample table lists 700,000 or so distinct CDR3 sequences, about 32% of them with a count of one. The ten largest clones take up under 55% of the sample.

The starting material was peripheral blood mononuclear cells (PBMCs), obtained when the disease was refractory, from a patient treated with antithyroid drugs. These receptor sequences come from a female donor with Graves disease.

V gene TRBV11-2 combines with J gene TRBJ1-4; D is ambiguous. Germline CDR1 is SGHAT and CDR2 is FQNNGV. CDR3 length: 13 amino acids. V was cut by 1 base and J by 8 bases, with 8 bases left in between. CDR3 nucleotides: TGTGCCAGCAGCTTAGGAACTAGGGAAAAACTGTTTTTT. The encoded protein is CASSLGTREKLFF.

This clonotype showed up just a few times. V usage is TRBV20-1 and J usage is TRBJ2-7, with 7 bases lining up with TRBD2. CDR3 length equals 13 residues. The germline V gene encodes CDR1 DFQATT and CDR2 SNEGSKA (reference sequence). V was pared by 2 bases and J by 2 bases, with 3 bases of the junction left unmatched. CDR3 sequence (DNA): TGCAGTGCTAGAAGCGGGGTTACCTACGAGCAGTACTTC. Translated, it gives CSARSGVTYEQYF.